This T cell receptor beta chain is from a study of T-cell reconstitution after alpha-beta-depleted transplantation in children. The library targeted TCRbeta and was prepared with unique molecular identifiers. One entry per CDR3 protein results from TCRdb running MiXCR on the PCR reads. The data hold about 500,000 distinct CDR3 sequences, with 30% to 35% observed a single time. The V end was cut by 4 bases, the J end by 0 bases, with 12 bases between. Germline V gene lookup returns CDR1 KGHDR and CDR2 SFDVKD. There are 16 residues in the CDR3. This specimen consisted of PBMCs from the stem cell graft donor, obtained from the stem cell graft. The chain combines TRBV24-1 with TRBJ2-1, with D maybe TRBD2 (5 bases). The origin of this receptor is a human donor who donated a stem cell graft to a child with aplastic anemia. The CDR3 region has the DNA TGTGCCACCAGTGAAGTGAGCGGCGGCTCCTACAATGAGCAGTTCTTC. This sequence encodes CATSEVSGGSYNEQFF.